Reported below is one T cell receptor beta chain. Antigen specificity is unknown. These data belong to a study of cytomegalovirus exposure and HLA in healthy donors. TCRdb's table, derived via immunoSEQ multiplex PCR, lists solely in-frame clones and lacks some. The sample consists of under 200,000 clones, around 90% of them appearing once. CDR1 and CDR2 from the germline V gene are MNHNY and SVGAGI (reference sequence). CDR3 length: 13 amino acids. V gave up 2 bases and J gave up 5 bases, with 4 bases separating them. Whole-study results and caveats: In vitro data verified a few CMV-associated chains as specific for CMV antigens.

Source material: PBMCs. The genes are TRBV6-6 and TRBJ2-6, with D hard to call. The source of this sequence is a young woman in good health and CMV-seropositive. CDR3 sequence reads: CASSYERANVLTF. CDR3 nucleotides: TGTGCCAGCAGTTACGAGAGGGCCAACGTCCTGACTTTC.